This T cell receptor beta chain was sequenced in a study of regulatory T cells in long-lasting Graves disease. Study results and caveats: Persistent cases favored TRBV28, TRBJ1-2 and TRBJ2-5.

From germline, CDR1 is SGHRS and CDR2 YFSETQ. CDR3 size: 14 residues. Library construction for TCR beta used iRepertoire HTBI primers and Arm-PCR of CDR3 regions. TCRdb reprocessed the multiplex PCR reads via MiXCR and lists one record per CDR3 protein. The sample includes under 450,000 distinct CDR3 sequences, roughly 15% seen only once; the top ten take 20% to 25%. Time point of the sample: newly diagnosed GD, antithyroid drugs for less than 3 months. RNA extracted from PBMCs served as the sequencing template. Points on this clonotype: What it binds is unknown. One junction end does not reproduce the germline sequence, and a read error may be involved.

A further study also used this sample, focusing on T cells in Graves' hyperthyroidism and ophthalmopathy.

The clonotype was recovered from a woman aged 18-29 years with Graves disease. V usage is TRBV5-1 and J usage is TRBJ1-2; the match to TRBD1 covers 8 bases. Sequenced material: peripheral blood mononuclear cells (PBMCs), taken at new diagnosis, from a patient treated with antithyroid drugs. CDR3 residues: CASSEDGQGHGYTF. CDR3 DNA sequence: TGTGCCAGCAGCGAGGATGGACAGGGCCATGGCTACACCTTC.